These 3 T cell receptor beta chains were all obtained from the same sample, sequenced in a study of T-cell reconstitution after alpha-beta-depleted transplantation in children. As it was prepared, the TCRbeta library received unique molecular identifiers. MiXCR, run by TCRdb on the PCR reads, gives a single entry per CDR3 protein. The sample contains around 120,000 distinct CDR3 sequences, under 25% of which appear only once. The specimen comprised PBMCs, mostly from graft donor cells, sampled 180 days after TCRalphabeta/CD19-depleted stem cell transplant. These receptors were obtained from a male patient aged 2-15 years who had a stem cell transplant for chronic granulomatous disease, so the T cells may come from the graft donor.

This CDR3 is CAISDIEEYNEQFF. DNA for the CDR3: TGTGCCATCAGTGATATCGAGGAATACAATGAGCAGTTCTTC. The rearrangement joins TRBV10-3 to TRBJ2-1; D is unresolved. The CDR3 length is 14 residues. Germline loops: CDR1 ENHRY, CDR2 SYGVKD. The germline V and J ends were trimmed by 3 bases and 4 bases, with 10 bases remaining between them.

Notes on this clonotype: Just one base apart from a much larger clone, this may be a read error. The chain recombines TRBV29-1 with TRBJ1-3; 7 nucleotides agree with TRBD1. This CDR3 is 13 amino acids long. Germline V lookup: CDR1 SQVTM, CDR2 ANQGSEA. CDR3 region: CSAGGTDGKTIYF. CDR3 nucleotide sequence: TGCAGCGCGGGAGGGACAGATGGAAAAACCATATATTTT.

This clonotype has at least ten counts. The chain has TRBV5-1 and TRBJ2-3; 8 positions agree with TRBD1. Losses at the gene ends were 3 bases for V and 2 bases for J; bases not matched to a gene: 5. The CDR3 contains 15 residues. From germline, CDR1 is SGHRS and CDR2 YFSETQ. CDR3 residues: CASSYYRGNTDTQYF. CDR3 DNA sequence: TGCGCCAGCAGCTACTACAGGGGGAACACAGATACGCAGTATTTT.